The 19 T cell receptor beta chains below come from one sample, sequenced in a study of T cells expressing NK-cell markers. TCRdb reworked the 5' RACE reads into one entry per CDR3 protein, no DNA. Its listing shows about 460,000 distinct CDR3 sequences. Input material: blood T cells: a sorted CD56 or NKG2C T cell subset, CD4+ or CD8+ T cells, or bulk PBMC T cells (not recorded which). These TCRs come from a woman in her 50s in good health.

The chain recombines TRBV11-3 with TRBJ2-1; TCRdb calls TRBD1, which cannot be checked without DNA. The CDR3 spans 14 residues. Germline V gene lookup returns CDR1 SGHNT and CDR2 YENEEA. The CDR3 loop is CASSLSRPGGRKFF.

The chain has TRBV29-1 and TRBJ1-1; TCRdb calls TRBD1, which cannot be checked without DNA. Germline lookup yields CDR1 SQVTM and CDR2 ANQGSEA. The CDR3 length is 13 residues. CDR3: CSVRTGQDTEAFF.

The rearrangement uses TRBV10-2 and TRBJ2-2. This CDR3 is 13 amino acids long. The germline gives CDR1 WSHSY, CDR2 SAAADI. The CDR3 reads CASATQYTGELFF.

The rearrangement uses TRBV5-1 and TRBJ1-1; TCRdb lists TRBD1, though no DNA is available to test this call. Germline CDR1 is SGHRS and CDR2 is YFSETQ. The CDR3 has 13 amino acids. CDR3 sequence: CASNGAGTAEAFF.

The V and J genes are TRBV9 and TRBJ2-3; without DNA, the TCRdb call of TRBD2 cannot be checked. The CDR3 spans 14 residues. Germline CDR1 is SGDLS and CDR2 is YYNGEE. The CDR3 sequence: CASSGPGLTDTQYF.

V and J are TRBV3-1 and TRBJ1-1. This CDR3 contains 13 residues. CDR1 and CDR2 from the germline V gene are LGHDT and YNNKEL (reference sequence). This CDR3 is CASSQDSRGAAFF.

The chain recombines TRBV12-3 or TRBV12-4 with TRBJ2-5; the D call from TCRdb, TRBD2, cannot be confirmed without DNA. CDR3 length equals 16 residues. CDR3 in amino acids: CASSPNRPTSGETQYF.

This chain links TRBV5-1 with TRBJ2-5; as DNA is missing, the TRBD2 call by TCRdb cannot be tested. The CDR3 contains 16 residues. Germline values: CDR1 SGHRS, CDR2 YFSETQ. CDR3 amino acids: CASSLGGTSKAETQYF. The full variable domain, completed using reference TRBV5-1 and TRBJ2-5, is KAGVTQTPRYLIKTRGQQVTLSCSPISGHRSVSWYQQTPGQGLQFLFEYFSETQRNKGNFPGRFSGRQFSNSRSEMNVSTLELGDSALYLCASSLGGTSKAETQYFGPGTRLLVL.

The CDR3 loop is CASSFNPTGYETQYF. The chain recombines TRBV3-1 with TRBJ2-5; TCRdb proposes TRBD1, but this gene call is untestable without DNA. This CDR3 has 15 residues. Germline loops: CDR1 LGHDT, CDR2 YNNKEL (reference sequence).

The chain links TRBV2 to TRBJ2-2. Germline CDR1 and CDR2: SNHLY and FYNNEI. This CDR3 contains 14 residues. The CDR3 sequence is CASHLLEGTGELFF.

The V and J genes are TRBV7-3 and TRBJ2-2. Germline V CDR1 and CDR2: SGHTA, FQGTGA. This CDR3 is built from 14 residues. CDR3: CASSVLGNTGELFF.

The chain couples TRBV3-1 to TRBJ2-1; checking the TCRdb D call of TRBD2 is not possible without DNA. The CDR3 contains 16 residues. Looked up from germline, CDR1 is LGHDT and CDR2 is YNNKEL (reference sequence). The CDR3 reads CASSPHPFAGGNEQFF.

V usage is TRBV20-1 and J usage is TRBJ2-5; TCRdb's D call, TRBD2, is unchecked because there is no DNA. CDR1 DFQATT and CDR2 SNEGSKA come from the germline V gene (reference sequence). This CDR3 has 17 residues. The CDR3 spells CSARDTGSGTTIGTQYF.

This rearrangement joins TRBV7-2 to TRBJ1-1. CDR3 length equals 14 residues. Per germline, CDR1 SGHTA and CDR2 FQGNSA. CDR3 sequence: CASSLTRVGIEAFF.

This rearrangement joins TRBV20-1 to TRBJ1-2; TCRdb gives TRBD1 as the D gene, but with no DNA this cannot be confirmed. CDR1 and CDR2 from the germline V gene are DFQATT and SNEGSKA (reference sequence). The CDR3 is 12 amino acids. CDR3 residues: CSAGPGYYGYTF.

Here the CDR3 reads CASSRRFTEAFF. The chain links TRBV11-2 to TRBJ1-1. The CDR3 is 12 residues long. Germline V lookup: CDR1 SGHAT, CDR2 FQNNGV. The full variable domain, in which reference TRBV11-2 and TRBJ1-1 provide the parts outside the CDR3, is EAGVAQSPRYKIIEKRQSVAFWCNPISGHATLYWYQQILGQGPKLLIQFQNNGVVDDSQLPKDRFSAERLKGVDSTLKIQPAKLEDSAVYLCASSRRFTEAFFGQGTRLTVV.

The rearrangement uses TRBV6-5 and TRBJ1-2; TCRdb designates TRBD1, a call that cannot be tested without DNA. The CDR3 loop spans 14 amino acids. Germline CDR1 MNHEY, CDR2 SVGAGI. CDR3 protein: CASSQGQGNYGYTF.

V and J are TRBV9 and TRBJ2-1; the D call from TCRdb, TRBD2, cannot be confirmed without DNA. The CDR3 consists of 16 residues. Germline CDR1 and CDR2: SGDLS and YYNGEE. CDR3: CASSVSPGPSRDEQFF.

The V gene is TRBV6-5, the J gene TRBJ2-2; as DNA is missing, the TRBD2 call by TCRdb cannot be tested. This CDR3 is 17 amino acids long. Germline values: CDR1 MNHEY, CDR2 SVGAGI. The CDR3 loop is CASSYPGLDRHTGELFF.